This T cell receptor beta chain was profiled in a study of blood T cell repertoires in COVID-19 (dated by TCRdb to 2019 to 2021). At the level of the whole study: Samples from collaborators originated in the United States, Italy and Spain and spanned both the acute and convalescent phases of COVID-19. The prospective study material was composed of cDNA or gDNA derived from T cells, B-cell-depleted T cells, or PBMCs. Subjects who had been exposed to COVID-19, were actively infected with it, or had recovered from it provided the deeply sampled blood TCRbeta repertoires that made up the dataset. The repertoires were released in a freely available public database meant as a resource for research on the immune response to SARS-CoV-2. Samples came from the ongoing ImmuneRACE study (first 160 participants) plus 1,254 subjects from 6 global collaborators. A de-identified subject ID, COVID-19 status, age in years and sex were almost always included in the sample metadata. Where HLA class I and class II types were available, the types were taken from metadata supplied by the sample provider, not from assay-based typing. What the authors observed across the whole study: The quantity of clinical and demographic metadata differed by source and by participant and was supplied without curation.

This clone was recorded once. Its recognized antigen is unknown. No qualities accompany the bases; no much larger clone lies one base away. Participants in the prospective study were aged about 18 to 100 years, lived in 20 to 30 United States geographic areas, and enrolled through a virtual design. In the prospective study, participants were assigned to cohorts based on the clinical history participants reported in a screening survey and a study questionnaire. A participant counted as exposed if, within 2 weeks of entering the study, that participant had been in contact with someone who had a PCR-confirmed or clinician-diagnosed COVID-19 case. In the prospective study, mobile phlebotomists collected whole blood, serum and a nasopharyngeal or oropharyngeal swab from each participant. Additional blood draws and questionnaires over a roughly two-month period could optionally be provided by prospective study participants. Before DNA extraction, prospective study blood samples were shipped either frozen or at room temperature.

TCRbeta CDR3 regions were amplified from genomic DNA by means of the immunoSEQ Assay, a bias-controlled multiplex PCR. For the original study's pipeline: Within the assay, amplification of reference gene primers was used to estimate how many nucleated cells each sample contained. Sequence reads were collapsed and filtered to measure the absolute abundance of every unique TCRbeta CDR3 rearrangement. For each sample, productive Simpson clonality was calculated as the square root of Simpson's diversity index across productive rearrangements. The source is immuneACCESS, and TCRdb retained only in-frame sequences with V and J called. Part of the clones is not carried over; for the studies checked, unresolved V genes explain less than half of this, and the remainder is unexplained. D and trimming come from the DNA, and the V and J calls and clone size come from that table. This sample comprises 250,000 to 350,000 clones, roughly 86% of them detected only once. The ten biggest clones cover 2.9% of the sample.

CDR1 and CDR2, looked up from the germline V gene, are SQVTM and ANQGSEA. Its CDR3 holds 12 amino acids, cysteine through phenylalanine. Left in the record is the CDR3 DNA by itself, 36 bases read in frame from the first base. V is reduced by 0 bases and J by 6 bases, leaving a spacing of 8 bases between them. The V and J genes are TRBV29-1 and TRBJ1-1; the D segment could be TRBD1, given 5 matching bases. Input material: PBMCs or T cells enriched from blood (not recorded which). The clonotype comes from a woman aged 45-59 years who had been exposed to COVID-19. The DNA sequence is TGCAGCGTTGAAGATCAGGGTCCTGAAGCTTTCTTT. This sequence encodes CSVEDQGPEAFF.